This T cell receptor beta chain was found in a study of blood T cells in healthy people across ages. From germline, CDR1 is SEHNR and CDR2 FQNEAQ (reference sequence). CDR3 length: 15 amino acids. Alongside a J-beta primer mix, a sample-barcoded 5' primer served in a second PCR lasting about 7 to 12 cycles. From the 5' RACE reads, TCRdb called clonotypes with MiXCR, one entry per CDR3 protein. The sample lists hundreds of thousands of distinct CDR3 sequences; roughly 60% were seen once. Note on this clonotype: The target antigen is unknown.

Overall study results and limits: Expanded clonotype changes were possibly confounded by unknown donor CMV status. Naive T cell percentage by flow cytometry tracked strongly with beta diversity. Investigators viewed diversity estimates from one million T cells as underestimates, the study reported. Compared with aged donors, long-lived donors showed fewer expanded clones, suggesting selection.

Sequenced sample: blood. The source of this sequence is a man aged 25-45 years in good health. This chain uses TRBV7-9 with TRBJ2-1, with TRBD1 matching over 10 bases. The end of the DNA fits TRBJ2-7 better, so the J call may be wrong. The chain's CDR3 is CASSLGTGDYNEQYF. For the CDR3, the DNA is TGTGCCAGCAGCCTGGGGACAGGGGACTACAATGAGCAGTACTTC.